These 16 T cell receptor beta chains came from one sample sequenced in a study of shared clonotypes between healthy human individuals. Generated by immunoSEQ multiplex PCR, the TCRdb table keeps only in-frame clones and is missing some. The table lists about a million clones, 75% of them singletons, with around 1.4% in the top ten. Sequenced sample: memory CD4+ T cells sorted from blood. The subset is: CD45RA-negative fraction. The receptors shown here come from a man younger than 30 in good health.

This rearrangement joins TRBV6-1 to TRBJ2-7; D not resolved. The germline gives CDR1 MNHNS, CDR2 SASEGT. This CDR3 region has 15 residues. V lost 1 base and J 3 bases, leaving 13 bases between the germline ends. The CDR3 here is CASSEGTAVFYEQYF. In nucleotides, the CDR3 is TGTGCCAGCAGTGAAGGGACCGCGGTGTTCTACGAGCAGTACTTC.

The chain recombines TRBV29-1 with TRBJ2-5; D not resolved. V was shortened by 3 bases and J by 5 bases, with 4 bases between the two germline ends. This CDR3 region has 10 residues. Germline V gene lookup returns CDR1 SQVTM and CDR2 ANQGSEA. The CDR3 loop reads CSVEWETQYF. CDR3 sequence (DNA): TGCAGCGTTGAGTGGGAGACCCAGTACTTC.

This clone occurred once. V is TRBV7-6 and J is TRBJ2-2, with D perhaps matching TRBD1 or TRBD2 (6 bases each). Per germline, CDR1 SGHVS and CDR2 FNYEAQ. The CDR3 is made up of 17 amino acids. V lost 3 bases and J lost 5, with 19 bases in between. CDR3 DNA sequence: TGTGCCAGCAGCTTTGGACGGGCCGGGGGCTTTACCGGGGAGCTGTTTTTT. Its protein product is CASSFGRAGGFTGELFF.

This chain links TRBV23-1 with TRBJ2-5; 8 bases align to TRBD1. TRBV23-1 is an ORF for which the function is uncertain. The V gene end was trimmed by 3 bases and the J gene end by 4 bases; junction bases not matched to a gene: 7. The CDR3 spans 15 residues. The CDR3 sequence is CASSHTGQGIETQYF. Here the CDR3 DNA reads TGCGCCAGCAGTCATACCGGACAGGGAATAGAGACCCAGTACTTC.

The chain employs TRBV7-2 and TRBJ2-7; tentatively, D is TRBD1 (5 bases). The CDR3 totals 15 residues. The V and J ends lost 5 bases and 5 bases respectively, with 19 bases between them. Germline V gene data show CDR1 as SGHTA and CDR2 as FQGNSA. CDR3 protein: CASSDRGHRQDEQYF. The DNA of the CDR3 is TGTGCCAGCAGCGATAGAGGACACCGCCAGGACGAGCAGTACTTC.

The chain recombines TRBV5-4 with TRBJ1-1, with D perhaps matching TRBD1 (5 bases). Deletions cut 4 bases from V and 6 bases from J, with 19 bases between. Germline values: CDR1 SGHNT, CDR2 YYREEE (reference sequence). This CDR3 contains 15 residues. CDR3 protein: CASSLRAGGPAEAFF. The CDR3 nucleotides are TGTGCCAGCAGCCTTCGGGCGGGGGGACCCGCTGAAGCTTTCTTT.

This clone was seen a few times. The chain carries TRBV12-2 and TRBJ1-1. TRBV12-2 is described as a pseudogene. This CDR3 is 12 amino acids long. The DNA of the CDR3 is TGTGCAAGTCGCTTAGCGATAGGATGGGCTTTCTTT. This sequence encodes CASRLAIGWAFF.

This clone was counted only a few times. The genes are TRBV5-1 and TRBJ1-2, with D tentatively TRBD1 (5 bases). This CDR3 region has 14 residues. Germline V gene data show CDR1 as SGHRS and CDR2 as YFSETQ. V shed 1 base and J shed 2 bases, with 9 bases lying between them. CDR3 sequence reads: CASSLWAGNYGYTF. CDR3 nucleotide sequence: TGCGCCAGCAGCTTGTGGGCAGGGAACTATGGCTACACCTTC.

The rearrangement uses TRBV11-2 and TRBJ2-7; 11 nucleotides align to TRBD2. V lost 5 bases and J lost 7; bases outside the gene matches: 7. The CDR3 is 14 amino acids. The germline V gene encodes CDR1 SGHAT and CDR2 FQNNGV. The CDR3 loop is CASSLGTSGWEQYF. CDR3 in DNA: TGTGCCAGCAGCCTCGGGACTAGCGGTTGGGAGCAGTACTTC.

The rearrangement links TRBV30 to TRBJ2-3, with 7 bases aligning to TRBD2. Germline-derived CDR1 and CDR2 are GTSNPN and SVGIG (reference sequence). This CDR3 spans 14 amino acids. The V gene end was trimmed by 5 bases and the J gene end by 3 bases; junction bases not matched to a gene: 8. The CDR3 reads CAWASGSRTDTQYF. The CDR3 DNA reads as TGTGCCTGGGCTAGCGGAAGTCGGACAGATACGCAGTATTTT. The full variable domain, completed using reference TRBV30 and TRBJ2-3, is SQTIHQWPATLVQPVGSPLSLECTVEGTSNPNLYWYRQAAGRGLQLLFYSVGIGQISSEVPQNLSASRPQDRQFILSSKKLLLSDSGFYLCAWASGSRTDTQYFGPGTRLTVL.

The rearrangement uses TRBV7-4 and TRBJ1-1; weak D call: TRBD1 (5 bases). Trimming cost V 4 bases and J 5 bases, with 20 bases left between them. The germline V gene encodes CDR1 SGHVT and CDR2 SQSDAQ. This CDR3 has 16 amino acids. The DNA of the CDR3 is TGTGCCAGCAGCTCGGATACGAGCGGGCGGGGGACTGAAGCTTTCTTT. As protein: CASSSDTSGRGTEAFF.

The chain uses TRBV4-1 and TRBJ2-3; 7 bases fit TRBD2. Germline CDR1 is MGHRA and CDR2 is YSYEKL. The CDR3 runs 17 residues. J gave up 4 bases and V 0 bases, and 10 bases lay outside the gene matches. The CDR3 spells CASSQEDPSGTADTQYF. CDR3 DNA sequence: TGCGCCAGCAGCCAAGAGGACCCGAGCGGGACGGCAGATACGCAGTATTTT.

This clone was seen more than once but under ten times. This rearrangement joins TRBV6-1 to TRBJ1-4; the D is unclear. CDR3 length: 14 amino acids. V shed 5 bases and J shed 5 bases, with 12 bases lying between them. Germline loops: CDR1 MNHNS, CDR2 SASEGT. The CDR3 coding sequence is TGTGCCAGCAGTCCCGAGGGTGTCAATGAAAAACTGTTTTTT. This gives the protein CASSPEGVNEKLFF.

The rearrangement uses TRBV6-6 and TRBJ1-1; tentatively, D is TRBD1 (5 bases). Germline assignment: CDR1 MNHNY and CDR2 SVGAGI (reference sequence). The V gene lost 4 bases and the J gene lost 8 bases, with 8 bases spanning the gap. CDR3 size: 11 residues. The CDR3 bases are TGTGCCAGCAGTTGGGACGAAGAAGCTTTCTTT. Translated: CASSWDEEAFF.

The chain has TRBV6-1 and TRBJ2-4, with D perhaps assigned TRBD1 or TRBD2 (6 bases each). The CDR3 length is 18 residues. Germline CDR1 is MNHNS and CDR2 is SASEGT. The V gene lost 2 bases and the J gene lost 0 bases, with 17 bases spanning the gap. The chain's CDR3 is CASSERQGTHLAKNIQYF. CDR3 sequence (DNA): TGTGCCAGCAGTGAAAGGCAGGGGACTCACTTAGCCAAAAACATTCAGTACTTC.

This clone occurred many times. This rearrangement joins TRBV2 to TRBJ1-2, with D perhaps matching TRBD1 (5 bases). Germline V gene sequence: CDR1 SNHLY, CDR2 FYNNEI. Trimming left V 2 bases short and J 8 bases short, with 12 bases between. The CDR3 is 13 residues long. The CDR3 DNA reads TGTGCCAGCAGTGAACGAGGGGTTCGGGGCTACACCTTC. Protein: CASSERGVRGYTF.